Each of the 20 T cell receptor beta chains below was sequenced from the same sample in a study of cytomegalovirus exposure and HLA in healthy donors. Primers included in the PCR were 60 Vbeta and 13 Jbeta primers. Some clones are missing from TCRdb's copy, which holds only in-frame ones; the method was immunoSEQ multiplex PCR. Among around 190,000 clones, roughly 82% were seen once, and the ten largest hold around 1.2%. What was sequenced was PBMCs. The receptors originated from a girl aged 2 to 9 in good health and CMV-seropositive.

This chain connects TRBV4-1 to TRBJ1-1; 10 bases match TRBD1. With 3 bases clipped from V and 6 bases from J, the junction kept 7 bases outside the gene matches. This CDR3 spans 15 amino acids. Germline lookup yields CDR1 MGHRA and CDR2 YSYEKL. CDR3 sequence reads: CASSHDRGQVSEAFF. For the CDR3, the DNA is TGCGCCAGCAGCCATGACAGGGGGCAAGTATCTGAAGCTTTCTTT.

V gene TRBV10-3 combines with J gene TRBJ2-5; 7 bases map to TRBD2. Losses at the gene ends were 3 bases for V and 5 bases for J; bases not matched to a gene: 6. This CDR3 region has 14 residues. Germline CDR1 ENHRY, CDR2 SYGVKD. CDR3 sequence (DNA): TGTGCCATCAGTGACCGCGGGAGCCGGGAGACCCAGTACTTC. This translates into CAISDRGSRETQYF.

The chain is built from TRBV5-4 and TRBJ2-4; 11 bases align to TRBD2. The CDR3 runs to 14 residues. V lost 4 bases, J lost 11 bases, and 8 bases stayed unmatched. Germline-derived CDR1 and CDR2 are SGHNT and YYREEE (reference sequence). The DNA for the CDR3 is TGTGCCAGCAGCCCCGGACTAGCGGGCAAGTTTCAGTACTTC. This sequence encodes CASSPGLAGKFQYF.

The chain uses TRBV11-3 and TRBJ2-7, with 10 bases aligning to TRBD1. Germline trimming cut 1 base from V and 7 bases from J; bases unmatched to any gene: 16. Germline CDR1 and CDR2: SGHNT and YENEEA. The CDR3 sequence is 18 residues long. The CDR3 spells CASSLGPKPGTGVAEQYF. For the CDR3, the DNA is TGTGCCAGCAGCTTAGGCCCGAAACCCGGGACAGGGGTCGCTGAGCAGTACTTC.

The chain couples TRBV5-1 to TRBJ1-2, with 9 bases identical to TRBD1. Trimming took 4 bases from V and 4 from J; bases not matched to a gene: 8. This CDR3 contains 15 residues. Per germline, CDR1 SGHRS and CDR2 YFSETQ. The CDR3 loop is CASSQLGQGGYGYTF. CDR3 nucleotides: TGCGCCAGCAGCCAACTGGGACAGGGCGGCTATGGCTACACCTTC.

The V and J genes are TRBV2 and TRBJ2-7, with TRBD1 matching 11 bases. The CDR3 totals 14 residues. Germline lookup yields CDR1 SNHLY and CDR2 FYNNEI. Trimming cost V 6 bases and J 7 bases; bases outside gene matches: 8. The CDR3 region has the DNA TGTGCCAGCAGCCGGGACAGGGGGTCGTGGGAGCAGTACTTC. Its protein is CASSRDRGSWEQYF. Based on the CDR3 plus reference TRBV2 and TRBJ2-7, the full variable domain is EPEVTQTPSHQVTQMGQEVILRCVPISNHLYFYWYRQILGQKVEFLVSFYNNEISEKSEIFDDQFSVERPDGSNFTLKIRSTKLEDSAMYFCASSRDRGSWEQYFGPGTRLTVT.

In its sample, this clone was seen a few times. The chain carries TRBV6-6 and TRBJ1-5; D unresolved. CDR3 length equals 13 residues. V was cut by 6 bases and J by 0 bases, with 6 bases left in between. Germline assignment: CDR1 MNHNY and CDR2 SVGAGI (reference sequence). CDR3 DNA: TGTGCCAGCAGCTATAATAGCAATCAGCCCCAGCATTTT. Its protein is CASSYNSNQPQHF.

The chain uses TRBV5-1 and TRBJ2-7; maybe TRBD2 (5 bases). V shed 0 bases and J shed 1 base, with 14 bases lying between them. Germline V gene sequence: CDR1 SGHRS, CDR2 YFSETQ. The CDR3 runs to 16 residues. The CDR3 nucleotides are TGCGCCAGCAGCTTGGTTGCAGCGAGGAGGTCCTACGAGCAGTACTTC. Residues: CASSLVAARRSYEQYF.

This chain joins TRBV19 and TRBJ1-5, with unresolved D. Germline V gene data show CDR1 as LNHDA and CDR2 as SQIVND (reference sequence). V gave up 5 bases and J gave up 5 bases, with 13 bases separating them. This CDR3 has 14 residues. DNA for the CDR3: TGTGCCAGTAGTTTCGATTGGGAGTATCAGCCCCAGCATTTT. It translates to CASSFDWEYQPQHF.

The chain carries TRBV6-5 and TRBJ1-1, with D maybe TRBD1 (6 bases). The CDR3 is made up of 16 amino acids. V was pared by 0 bases and J by 1 base, with 12 bases between. Germline CDR1 and CDR2: MNHEY and SVGAGI. CDR3 protein: CASSYSFRGTNTEAFF. The CDR3 bases are TGTGCCAGCAGTTACTCATTCAGGGGAACGAACACTGAAGCTTTCTTT.

The genes are TRBV28 and TRBJ1-2; D unclear. The CDR3 loop spans 14 amino acids. Between the trimmed V and J ends, which lost 6 bases and 3 bases, there was a span of 14 bases. Per germline, CDR1 MDHEN and CDR2 SYDVKM. The CDR3 reads CASSPPRVYYGYTF. Here the CDR3 DNA reads TGTGCCAGCAGCCCCCCCCGGGTTTACTATGGCTACACCTTC.

This sequence joins TRBV18 and TRBJ2-1, with 8 bases matching TRBD1. The length of the CDR3 is 12 residues. Germline assignment: CDR1 KGHSH and CDR2 LQKENI. Germline trimming cut 5 bases from V and 9 bases from J; bases unmatched to any gene: 3. This CDR3 is CASSDRGGEQFF. CDR3 in DNA: TGTGCCAGCTCAGACAGGGGAGGTGAGCAGTTCTTC. Based on the CDR3 plus reference TRBV18 and TRBJ2-1, the full variable domain is NAGVMQNPRHLVRRRGQEARLRCSPMKGHSHVYWYRQLPEEGLKFMVYLQKENIIDESGMPKERFSAEFPKEGPSILRIQQVVRGDSAAYFCASSDRGGEQFFGPGTRLTVL.

V gene TRBV11-3 combines with J gene TRBJ2-4; D call uncertain. The V gene lost 4 bases and the J gene lost 0 bases, with 13 bases spanning the gap. The CDR3 has 16 residues. The germline CDR1 and CDR2 sequences are SGHNT and YENEEA. In DNA, the CDR3 is TGTGCCAGCAGCTCGTCAGGAATAGTAGCCAAAAACATTCAGTACTTC. Protein: CASSSSGIVAKNIQYF.

The chain couples TRBV28 to TRBJ2-7; tentative D call: TRBD1 (5 bases). The CDR3 extends over 15 amino acids. V lost 7 bases and J lost 0, with 16 bases in between. CDR1 MDHEN and CDR2 SYDVKM come from the germline V gene. CDR3 residues: CASKILQGSSYEQYF. The CDR3 coding sequence is TGTGCCAGCAAAATTCTTCAGGGAAGCTCCTACGAGCAGTACTTC.

This clone appeared a few times. The V and J genes are TRBV6-1 and TRBJ1-5; the D is unclear. Germline CDR1 reads MNHNS; CDR2 reads SASEGT. The CDR3 has 13 amino acids. V lost 4 bases, J lost 2 bases, and 6 bases lay in between. Here the CDR3 DNA reads TGTGCCAGCAGTGCTGAGCGCAATCAGCCCCAGCATTTT. This encodes CASSAERNQPQHF.

Points on this clone: At one end the junction does not follow the germline gene, possibly because of a read error. As DNA, the CDR3 is TGTGCCGGCAGTTGGGACAGGGGAAGCGAGCAGTACTTC. As protein: CAGSWDRGSEQYF. V usage is TRBV27 and J usage is TRBJ2-7; 10 bases match TRBD1. CDR3 length equals 13 residues. Germline CDR1 reads MNHEY; CDR2 reads SMNVEV (reference sequence).

The chain carries TRBV5-6 and TRBJ2-7, with TRBD1 as a possible D gene (5 bases). CDR1 SGHDT and CDR2 YYEEEE come from the germline V gene. With 1 base removed from V and 2 bases from J, the gap between germline ends came to 10 bases. This CDR3 has 14 residues. Here the CDR3 reads CASSLYVGAYEQYF. The CDR3 nucleotides read TGTGCCAGCAGCTTGTATGTAGGGGCCTACGAGCAGTACTTC.

This clone was observed once. The chain links TRBV11-1 to TRBJ2-7, with 11 positions matching TRBD1. Trimming cost V 4 bases and J 4 bases; bases outside gene matches: 3. Germline V lookup: CDR1 SGHAT, CDR2 FQDESV (reference sequence). The CDR3 sequence is 14 residues long. CDR3 residues: CASSSRDRGYEQYF. CDR3 nucleotides: TGTGCCAGCAGCTCTCGGGACAGGGGGTACGAGCAGTACTTC.

The chain links TRBV12-5 to TRBJ2-1, with 9 positions matching TRBD1. V trimming: 5 bases; J trimming: 12 bases; junction bases outside the gene matches: 8. Germline loops: CDR1 LGHNT, CDR2 FRNRAP. The CDR3 covers 13 residues. CDR3 protein: CASGPPGQGLQFF. As DNA, the CDR3 is TGTGCTAGTGGTCCTCCGGGACAGGGCCTGCAGTTCTTC.

The table lists this clone with a count of one. The gene calls are TRBV6-1 and TRBJ2-3, with 7 bases that match TRBD2. The CDR3 consists of 15 residues. The germline V gene encodes CDR1 MNHNS and CDR2 SASEGT. V was pared by 8 bases and J by 3 bases, with 11 bases of the junction left unmatched. CDR3 sequence: CASSPSGSWTDTQYF. CDR3 DNA sequence: TGTGCCAGCTCCCCTAGCGGTTCTTGGACAGATACGCAGTATTTT.